These T cell receptor beta chains were read from a single sample in a study of T cells in tuberculosis. Clones were sequenced by immunoSEQ multiplex PCR, and TCRdb holds only the in-frame ones, with some missing. The sample lists about 30,000 clones; roughly 95% were seen once. Material: PBMCs. The receptor set was obtained from a donor between 10 and 29 years old with latent tuberculosis or without tuberculosis infection. The CDR3 runs from the conserved cysteine through the conserved F or W. The order of the fields is D gene, clone size, V gene, CDR3 length, J gene, CDR3 protein, CDR3 DNA. The D gene is left open where the match is weak. Not every row has a clone size; where given, it reads once, few, many or a size class.

>.|.|TRBV10-2|14|TRBJ2-7
CASRTLTTSSEQYF
TGCGCCAGCAGAACCCTTACTACCTCTTCCGAGCAGTACTTC
>TRBD2|.|TRBV7-9|15|TRBJ2-7
CASSAGTSGLGEQYF
TGTGCCAGCAGCGCCGGGACTAGCGGGTTGGGCGAGCAGTACTTC
>TRBD1|.|TRBV9|14|TRBJ1-2
CASSSLQGQGGYTF
TGTGCCAGCAGCAGTTTACAGGGGCAGGGGGGCTACACCTTC
>.|.|TRBV11-2|13|TRBJ1-1
CASSLVLGGEAFF
TGTGCCAGCAGCTTAGTCCTGGGGGGTGAAGCTTTCTTT
>.|once|TRBV10-2|13|TRBJ1-5
CASSGEAPQPQHF
TGCGCCAGCAGTGGAGAAGCTCCCCAGCCCCAGCATTTT
>TRBD1|.|TRBV9|15|TRBJ2-7
CASSETGQGTYEQYF
TGTGCCAGCAGCGAGACGGGACAGGGAACCTACGAGCAGTACTTC
>TRBD2|.|TRBV19|15|TRBJ2-5
CASSGVSGSWKTQYF
TGTGCCAGTAGTGGTGTTAGCGGGAGTTGGAAGACCCAGTACTTC
>TRBD2|.|TRBV4-1|14|TRBJ2-7
CASSQATGGYEQYF
TGCGCCAGCAGCCAAGCAACGGGAGGCTACGAGCAGTACTTC
>TRBD2|few|TRBV11-3|16|TRBJ2-4
CASSSGAGEAKNIQYF
TGTGCCAGCAGCTCCGGAGCGGGAGAAGCCAAAAACATTCAGTACTTC
>.|.|TRBV9|15|TRBJ1-2
CASSVGQAPGYGYTF
TGTGCCAGCAGCGTAGGACAGGCGCCTGGCTATGGCTACACCTTC
>.|.|TRBV2|15|TRBJ2-4
CASSVEPLAKNIQYF
TGTGCCAGCAGTGTCGAGCCCTTAGCCAAAAACATTCAGTACTTC
>TRBD1|.|TRBV7-2|13|TRBJ1-3
CASSLQGANTIYF
TGTGCCAGCAGCCTCCAGGGGGCAAACACCATATATTTT
>TRBD1|once|TRBV30|12|TRBJ2-7
CAPGQGTGEQYF
TGTGCACCGGGACAGGGGACGGGCGAGCAGTACTTC
>.|.|TRBV7-8|13|TRBJ2-7
CASSATPIYEQYF
TGTGCCAGCAGCGCGACTCCTATTTACGAGCAGTACTTC
>.|few|TRBV6-1|13|TRBJ1-2
CASSWRFGGGYTF
TGTGCCAGCAGTTGGAGGTTTGGTGGTGGCTACACCTTC
>.|.|TRBV19|13|TRBJ1-1
CASSIRGQTEAFF
TGTGCCAGTAGTATCAGGGGTCAAACTGAAGCTTTCTTT
>.|.|TRBV7-8|15|TRBJ1-5
CASSLEVAGNQPQHF
TGTGCCAGCAGCTTAGAGGTGGCGGGGAATCAGCCCCAGCATTTT
>.|.|TRBV18|14|TRBJ1-2
CASSPPNEVYGYTF
TGTGCCAGCTCACCACCGAACGAGGTCTATGGCTACACCTTC
>.|.|TRBV7-2|14|TRBJ1-3
CASSQQGFGNTIYF
TGTGCCAGCAGCCAACAGGGCTTTGGAAACACCATATATTTT
>TRBD1|.|TRBV10-3|14|TRBJ1-4
CATKGTGVNEKLFF
TGTGCCACCAAGGGGACAGGAGTTAATGAAAAACTGTTTTTT
>TRBD2|.|TRBV28|14|TRBJ2-1
CASRPQRETPEQFF
TGTGCCAGCAGACCTCAGCGGGAAACGCCCGAGCAGTTCTTC
>TRBD2|.|TRBV6-1|15|TRBJ2-3
CASSELAGGPDTQYF
TGTGCCAGCAGTGAACTAGCGGGAGGGCCAGATACGCAGTATTTT
>.|once|TRBV12-2|18|TRBJ2-5
CASRLARGTGAGRETQYF
TGTGCAAGTCGCTTAGCCCGAGGGACAGGGGCCGGGAGAGAGACCCAGTACTTC
>.|.|TRBV7-2|16|TRBJ1-2
CASSLGGARATYGYTF
TGTGCCAGCAGCTTAGGCGGGGCCAGGGCCACCTATGGCTACACCTTC
>.|.|TRBV27|16|TRBJ2-3
CASSSPRGLGRYTQYF
TGTGCCAGCAGTTCCCCGCGGGGACTGGGACGGTATACGCAGTATTTT
>TRBD1|.|TRBV30|16|TRBJ2-2
CAWSPYRGSRIGELFF
TGTGCCTGGAGTCCTTACAGGGGGTCTCGGATCGGGGAGCTGTTTTTT
>.|.|TRBV11-2|13|TRBJ1-2
CASSQEGDYGYTF
TGTGCCAGCAGCCAGGAGGGTGACTATGGCTACACCTTC
>.|.|TRBV7-2|14|TRBJ2-7
CASSLAGAGYEQYF
TGTGCCAGCAGCTTAGCGGGGGCTGGCTACGAGCAGTACTTC
>.|.|TRBV29-1|11|TRBJ2-5
CSVNRLETQYF
TGCAGCGTTAACCGACTGGAGACCCAGTACTTC
>.|.|TRBV6-6|14|TRBJ2-7
CATIEGGREYEQYF
TGTGCCACCATCGAAGGGGGGAGGGAGTACGAGCAGTACTTC
>.|.|TRBV6-5|15|TRBJ1-1
CASSYGSGTASEAFF
TGTGCCAGCAGTTACGGGTCAGGAACAGCCTCCGAAGCTTTCTTT
>TRBD2|.|TRBV6-4|15|TRBJ2-1
CASRTSGGGYNEQFF
TGTGCCAGCCGTACTAGCGGGGGAGGTTACAATGAGCAGTTCTTC
>TRBD1|.|TRBV6-5|15|TRBJ2-5
CASCSPGQGIETQYF
TGTGCCAGCTGCTCCCCGGGACAGGGTATAGAGACCCAGTACTTC
>TRBD2|.|TRBV30|19|TRBJ2-7
CAWSWERSVKAGGSYEQYF
TGTGCCTGGAGCTGGGAACGGAGTGTTAAGGCGGGAGGCTCCTACGAGCAGTACTTC
>TRBD1|.|TRBV28|14|TRBJ2-7
CASSFMVGGHEQYF
TGTGCCAGCAGTTTCATGGTAGGGGGCCACGAGCAGTACTTC
>.|.|TRBV27|16|TRBJ2-1
CASSLRGGTRYNEQFF
TGTGCCAGCAGTTTAAGAGGCGGGACCCGCTACAATGAGCAGTTCTTC
>TRBD2|.|TRBV4-1|19|TRBJ2-5
CASSQGILGLAGVGETQYF
TGCGCCAGCAGCCAAGGGATCCTGGGACTAGCGGGAGTTGGGGAGACCCAGTACTTC
>TRBD2|.|TRBV5-1|16|TRBJ2-5
CASSLVSSGSGGTQYF
TGCGCCAGCAGCTTGGTGTCTAGCGGGAGTGGCGGGACCCAGTACTTC
>.|.|TRBV27|13|TRBJ1-5
CASSSYLNQPQHF
TGTGCCAGCAGTTCTTATCTGAATCAGCCCCAGCATTTT
>.|.|TRBV19|16|TRBJ2-6
CASRTRDSSGANVLTF
TGTGCCAGTAGAACCCGAGACAGCTCTGGGGCCAACGTCCTGACTTTC
>.|.|TRBV5-1|15|TRBJ2-3
CASTDYGGTTDTQYF
TGCGCCAGCACCGACTATGGCGGGACCACAGATACGCAGTATTTT
>.|.|TRBV6-6|13|TRBJ1-2
CASSHGQNYGYTF
TGTGCCAGCAGTCACGGACAGAACTATGGCTACACCTTC
>TRBD1|.|TRBV27|14|TRBJ2-7
CASSRGTGDYEQYF
TGTGCCAGCAGCCGCGGGACAGGGGATTACGAGCAGTACTTC
>.|.|TRBV9|13|TRBJ1-1
CASSASLNTEAFF
TGTGCCAGCAGCGCCTCTCTGAACACTGAAGCTTTCTTT
>.|.|TRBV27|16|TRBJ1-1
CASSLRRLRSNTEAFF
TGTGCCAGCAGTTTAAGACGCCTGAGGTCGAACACTGAAGCTTTCTTT
>TRBD2|.|TRBV15|14|TRBJ2-1
CATGEREKGYEQFF
TGTGCCACCGGAGAGCGGGAGAAAGGGTATGAGCAGTTCTTC
>.|.|TRBV11-2|13|TRBJ1-1
CASSLVRTVEAFF
TGTGCCAGCAGCTTAGTGAGGACAGTTGAAGCTTTCTTT
>TRBD1|.|TRBV5-1|15|TRBJ1-2
CASSFLPGQGDGYTF
TGCGCCAGCAGCTTTTTACCGGGACAGGGGGATGGCTACACCTTC
>.|.|TRBV7-9|14|TRBJ2-7
CASSLEAGYYEQYF
TGTGCCAGCAGCTTAGAAGCAGGGTACTACGAGCAGTACTTC
>.|.|TRBV28|11|TRBJ2-5
CASSLQETQYF
TGTGCCAGCAGTCTCCAAGAGACCCAGTACTTC
>.|.|TRBV2|13|TRBJ2-1
CASRKGSFDEQFF
TGTGCCAGCAGGAAAGGGAGCTTCGATGAGCAGTTCTTC
>TRBD2|.|TRBV4-1|14|TRBJ2-7
CASSQGELANEQYF
TGCGCCAGCAGCCAAGGGGAACTAGCGAACGAGCAGTACTTC